Listed here are 8 T cell receptor beta chains from one sample, sequenced in a study of T cells in Graves' hyperthyroidism and ophthalmopathy. Amplified TCR beta CDR3 regions derived from RNA transcripts. Primed by the HTBI set, a first-round RT-PCR was run on the TCR CDR3. One entry per CDR3 protein, called by TCRdb with MiXCR from the multiplex PCR reads. The table includes a few hundred thousand distinct CDR3 sequences, around 15% detected once. What was sequenced was blood. The receptors stem from a woman aged 55 to 70 with Graves' ophthalmopathy.

This clonotype was counted at least ten times. The CDR3 nucleotides are TGTGCCAGCAGTGAAGCGGGGGACGGACACTTCTACTTC. Translation gives CASSEAGDGHFYF. The chain has TRBV6-1 and TRBJ2-5; D possibly uses TRBD1 or TRBD2 (5 bases each). This CDR3 contains 13 residues. Germline V gives CDR1 MNHNS, CDR2 SASEGT. V shed 0 bases and J shed 14 bases, with 16 bases lying between them.

This clonotype was observed many times. This chain uses TRBV6-1 with TRBJ1-6; tentative D call: TRBD1 (6 bases). The V end was cut by 7 bases, the J end by 5 bases, with 12 bases between. This CDR3 comprises 14 residues. The V gene's germline CDR1 is MNHNS and CDR2 SASEGT. CDR3 sequence (DNA): TGTGCCAGCAAAAAACAGGGTGATAATTCACCCCTCCACTTT. Residues: CASKKQGDNSPLHF.

V is TRBV2 and J is TRBJ2-2; D unresolved. The CDR3 has 13 amino acids. V lost 5 bases and J 5 bases, leaving 9 bases between the germline ends. Germline-derived CDR1 and CDR2 are SNHLY and FYNNEI. The DNA of the CDR3 is TGTGCCAGCAGTCCAGCGTTTACCGGGGAGCTGTTTTTT. It translates to CASSPAFTGELFF.

This clonotype has only one observation. The CDR3 is CASSPGGGSASYEQYF. The CDR3 DNA is TGCGCCAGCAGCCCCGGTGGGGGTAGCGCCTCCTACGAGCAGTACTTC. This chain joins TRBV4-1 and TRBJ2-7; tentatively, D is TRBD1 or TRBD2 (5 bases each). CDR3 size: 16 residues. V dropped 4 bases and J dropped 0 bases, with 16 bases sitting between them. Germline assignment: CDR1 MGHRA and CDR2 YSYEKL.

The sample holds many counts of this clonotype. V usage is TRBV30 and J usage is TRBJ1-2; TRBD1 might be the D (5 bases). The germline V gene has CDR1 GTSNPN and CDR2 SVGIG (reference sequence). The length of the CDR3 is 13 residues. V was cut by 1 base and J by 5 bases, with 11 bases left in between. CDR3 protein: CAWSGQFRYGYTF. Written as DNA, the CDR3 is TGTGCCTGGAGTGGACAGTTCCGATATGGCTACACCTTC.

This clonotype has a count of ten or more. The gene calls are TRBV6-1 and TRBJ2-7, with TRBD1 matching 7 bases. CDR1 MNHNS and CDR2 SASEGT come from the germline V gene. V was clipped by 6 bases and J by 6 bases; unmatched bases: 8. The CDR3 contains 13 residues. The CDR3 DNA reads TGTGCCAGCAGCGTGACAGGGTCGGCCGAGCAGTACTTC. Translated, it gives CASSVTGSAEQYF.

This clonotype was counted many times. The chain carries TRBV28 and TRBJ2-1; D not resolved. This CDR3 is built from 9 residues. CDR1 is MDHEN, CDR2 SYDVKM, per germline. V gave up 6 bases and J gave up 9 bases, with 3 bases separating them. This CDR3 is CASRIEQFF. CDR3 DNA sequence: TGTGCCAGCAGGATTGAGCAGTTCTTC.

This clonotype showed up many times. The genes are TRBV12-3 or TRBV12-4 and TRBJ2-2; 7 nucleotides line up with TRBD1. This CDR3 region has 15 residues. Trimming removed 6 bases from V and 4 bases from J; junction bases left unmatched: 8. The CDR3 nucleotides are TGTGCCAGCAGACCAGGGGGATTACTCACCGGGGAGCTGTTTTTT. Protein: CASRPGGLLTGELFF.